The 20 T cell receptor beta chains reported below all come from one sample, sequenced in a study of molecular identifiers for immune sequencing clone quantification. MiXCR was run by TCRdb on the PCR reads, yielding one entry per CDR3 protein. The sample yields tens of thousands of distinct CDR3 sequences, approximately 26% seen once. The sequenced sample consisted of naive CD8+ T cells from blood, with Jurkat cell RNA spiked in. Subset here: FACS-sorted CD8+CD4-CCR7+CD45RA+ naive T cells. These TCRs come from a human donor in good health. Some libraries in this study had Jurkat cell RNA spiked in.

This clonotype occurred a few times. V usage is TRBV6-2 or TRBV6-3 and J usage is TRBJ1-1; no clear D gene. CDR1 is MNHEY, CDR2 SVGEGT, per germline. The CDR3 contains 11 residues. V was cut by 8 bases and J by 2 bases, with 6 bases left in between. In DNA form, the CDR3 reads TGTGCCAGCTTTGAAAACACTGAAGCTTTCTTT. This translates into CASFENTEAFF.

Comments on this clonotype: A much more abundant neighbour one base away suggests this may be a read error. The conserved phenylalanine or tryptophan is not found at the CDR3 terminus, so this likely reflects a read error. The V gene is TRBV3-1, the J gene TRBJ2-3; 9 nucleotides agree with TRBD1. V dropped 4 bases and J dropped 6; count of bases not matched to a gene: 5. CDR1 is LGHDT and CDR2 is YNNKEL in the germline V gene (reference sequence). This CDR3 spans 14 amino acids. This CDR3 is CASSPTGGWDTQYL. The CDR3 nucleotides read TGTGCCAGCAGCCCGACAGGGGGATGGGATACGCAGTATCTT.

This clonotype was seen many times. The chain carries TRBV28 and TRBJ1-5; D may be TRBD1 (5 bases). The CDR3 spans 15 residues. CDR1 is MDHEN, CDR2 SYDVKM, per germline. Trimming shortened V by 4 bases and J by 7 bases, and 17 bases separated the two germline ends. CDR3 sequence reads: CASSSEAGTHQPQHF. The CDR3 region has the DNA TGTGCCAGCAGTTCCGAGGCAGGGACCCACCAGCCCCAGCATTTT.

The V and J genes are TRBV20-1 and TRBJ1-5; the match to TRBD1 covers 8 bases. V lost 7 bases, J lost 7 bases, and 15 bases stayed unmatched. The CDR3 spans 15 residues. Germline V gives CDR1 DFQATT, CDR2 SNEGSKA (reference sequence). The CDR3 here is CSGEGAGGFRQPQHF. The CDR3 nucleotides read TGCAGTGGTGAGGGGGCAGGGGGCTTCAGACAGCCCCAGCATTTT.

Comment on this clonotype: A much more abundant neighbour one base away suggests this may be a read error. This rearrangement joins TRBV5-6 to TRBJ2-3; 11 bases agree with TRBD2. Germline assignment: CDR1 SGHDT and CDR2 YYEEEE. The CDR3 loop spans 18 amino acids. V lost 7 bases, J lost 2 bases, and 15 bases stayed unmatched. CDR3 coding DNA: TGTGCCAGCTGCTACATGAATCTAGCGGGAGGTGACACAGATACGCAGTATTTT. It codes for CASCYMNLAGGDTDTQYF. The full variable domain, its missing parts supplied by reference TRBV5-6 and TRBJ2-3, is DAGVTQSPTHLIKTRGQQVTLRCSPKSGHDTVSWYQQALGQGPQFIFQYYEEEERQRGNFPDRFSGHQFPNYSSELNVNALLLGDSALYLCASCYMNLAGGDTDTQYFGPGTRLTVL.

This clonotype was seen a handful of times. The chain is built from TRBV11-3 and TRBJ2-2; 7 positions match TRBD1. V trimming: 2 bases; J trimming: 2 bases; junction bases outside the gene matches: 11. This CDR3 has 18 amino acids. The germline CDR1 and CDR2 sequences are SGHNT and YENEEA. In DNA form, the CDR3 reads TGTGCCAGCAGCTTAAGTGCTTTACAGGGGCCCAACACCGGGGAGCTGTTTTTT. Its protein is CASSLSALQGPNTGELFF.

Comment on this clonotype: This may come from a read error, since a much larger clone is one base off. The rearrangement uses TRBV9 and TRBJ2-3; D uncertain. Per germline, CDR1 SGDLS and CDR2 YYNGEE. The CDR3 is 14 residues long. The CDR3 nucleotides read TGTGCCGGCAGCGTAGGTCGGGGCACAGATACGCAGTATTTT. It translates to CAGSVGRGTDTQYF.

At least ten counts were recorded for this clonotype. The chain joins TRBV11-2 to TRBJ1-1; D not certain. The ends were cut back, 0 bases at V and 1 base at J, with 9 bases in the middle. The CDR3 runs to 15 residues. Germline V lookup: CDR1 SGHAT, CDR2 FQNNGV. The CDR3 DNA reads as TGTGCCAGCAGCTTAGAAGACACGGAGAACACTGAAGCTTTCTTT. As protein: CASSLEDTENTEAFF.

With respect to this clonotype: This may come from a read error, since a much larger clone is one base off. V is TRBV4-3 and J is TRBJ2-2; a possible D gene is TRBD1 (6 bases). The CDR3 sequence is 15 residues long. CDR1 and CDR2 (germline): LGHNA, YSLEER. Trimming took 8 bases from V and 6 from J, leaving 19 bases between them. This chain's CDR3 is CASRLWHRVPGELFF. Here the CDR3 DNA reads TGCGCCAGCCGCCTATGGCACAGGGTCCCCGGGGAGCTGTTTTTT.

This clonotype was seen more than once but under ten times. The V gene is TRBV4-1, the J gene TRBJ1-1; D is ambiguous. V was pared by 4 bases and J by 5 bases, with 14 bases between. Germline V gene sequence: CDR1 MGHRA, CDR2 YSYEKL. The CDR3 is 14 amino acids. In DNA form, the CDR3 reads TGCGCCAGCAGCCCCGTCCTCAGCGGGACTGAAGCTTTCTTT. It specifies CASSPVLSGTEAFF.

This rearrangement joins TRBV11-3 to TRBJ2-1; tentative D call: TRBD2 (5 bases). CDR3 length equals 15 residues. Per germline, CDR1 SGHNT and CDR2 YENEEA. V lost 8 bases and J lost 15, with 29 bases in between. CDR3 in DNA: TGTGCCAGCGGCTACCGACGGGTAGCGACCACCTTGGGGTTCTTC. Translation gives CASGYRRVATTLGFF.

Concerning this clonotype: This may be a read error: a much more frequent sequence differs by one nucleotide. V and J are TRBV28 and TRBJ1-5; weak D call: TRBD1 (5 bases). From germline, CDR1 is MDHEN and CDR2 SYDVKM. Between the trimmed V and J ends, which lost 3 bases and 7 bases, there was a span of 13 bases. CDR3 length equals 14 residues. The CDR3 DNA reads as TGTGCCAGCAGTTTGGCCCAGGGAGGCCAGCCCCAGCATTTT. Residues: CASSLAQGGQPQHF.

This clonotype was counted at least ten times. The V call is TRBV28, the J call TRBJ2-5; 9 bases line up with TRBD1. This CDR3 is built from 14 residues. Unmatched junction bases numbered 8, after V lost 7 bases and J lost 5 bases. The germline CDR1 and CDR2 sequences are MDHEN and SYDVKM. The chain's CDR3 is CASTPGQGHETQYF. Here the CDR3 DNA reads TGTGCCAGCACCCCGGGACAGGGTCACGAGACCCAGTACTTC.

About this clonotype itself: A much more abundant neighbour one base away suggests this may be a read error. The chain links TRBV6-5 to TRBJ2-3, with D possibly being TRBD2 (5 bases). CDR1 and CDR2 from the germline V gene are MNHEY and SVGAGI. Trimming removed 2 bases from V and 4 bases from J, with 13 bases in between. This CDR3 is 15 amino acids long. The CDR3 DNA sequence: TGTGCCAGCAGTTACGAGGGAGTGGGCGCAGATACGCAGTATTTT. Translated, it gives CASSYEGVGADTQYF.

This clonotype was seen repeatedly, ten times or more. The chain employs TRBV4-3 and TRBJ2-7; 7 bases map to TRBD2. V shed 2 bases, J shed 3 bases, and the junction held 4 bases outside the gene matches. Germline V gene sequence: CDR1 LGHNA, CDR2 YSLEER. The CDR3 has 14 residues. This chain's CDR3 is CASSQRREYYEQYF. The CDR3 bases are TGCGCCAGCAGCCAACGGCGGGAGTACTACGAGCAGTACTTC.

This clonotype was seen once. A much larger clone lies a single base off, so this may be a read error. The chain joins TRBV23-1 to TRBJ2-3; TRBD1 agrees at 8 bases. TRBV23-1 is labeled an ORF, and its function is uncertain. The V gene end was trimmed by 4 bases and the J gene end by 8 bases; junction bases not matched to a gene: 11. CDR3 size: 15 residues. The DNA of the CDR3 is TGCGCCAGCAGTCCGAAGGACAGGGATCGAGGTACGCAGTATTTT. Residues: CASSPKDRDRGTQYF.

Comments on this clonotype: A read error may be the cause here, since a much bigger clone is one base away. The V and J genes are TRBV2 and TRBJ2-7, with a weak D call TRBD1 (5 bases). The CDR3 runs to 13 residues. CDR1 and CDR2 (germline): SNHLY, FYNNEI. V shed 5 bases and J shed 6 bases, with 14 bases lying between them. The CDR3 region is CASSHADISEQYF. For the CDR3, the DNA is TGTGCCAGCAGTCACGCGGACATTTCCGAGCAGTACTTC. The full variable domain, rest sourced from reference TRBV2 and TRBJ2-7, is EPEVTQTPSHQVTQMGQEVILRCVPISNHLYFYWYRQILGQKVEFLVSFYNNEISEKSEIFDDQFSVERPDGSNFTLKIRSTKLEDSAMYFCASSHADISEQYFGPGTRLTVT.

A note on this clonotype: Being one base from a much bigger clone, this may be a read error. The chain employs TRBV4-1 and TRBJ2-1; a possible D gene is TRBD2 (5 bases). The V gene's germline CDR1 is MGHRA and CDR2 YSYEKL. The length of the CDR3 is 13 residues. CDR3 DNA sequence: TGCGCCAGCAACCAAGTGATCGGGATAGAGCAGTTCTTC. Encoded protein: CASNQVIGIEQFF.

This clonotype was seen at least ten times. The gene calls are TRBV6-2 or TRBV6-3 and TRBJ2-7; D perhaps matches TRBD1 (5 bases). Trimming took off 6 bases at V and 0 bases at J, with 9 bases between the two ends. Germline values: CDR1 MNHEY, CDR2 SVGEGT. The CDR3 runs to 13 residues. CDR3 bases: TGTGCCAGCAGGCAGGGTTCCTCCTACGAGCAGTACTTC. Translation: CASRQGSSYEQYF.

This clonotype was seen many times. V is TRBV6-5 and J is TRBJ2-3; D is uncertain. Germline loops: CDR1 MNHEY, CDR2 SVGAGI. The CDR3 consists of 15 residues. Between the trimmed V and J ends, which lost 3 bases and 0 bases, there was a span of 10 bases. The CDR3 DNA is TGTGCCAGCAGTTATAGTCCGTCTAGCACAGATACGCAGTATTTT. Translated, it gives CASSYSPSSTDTQYF.